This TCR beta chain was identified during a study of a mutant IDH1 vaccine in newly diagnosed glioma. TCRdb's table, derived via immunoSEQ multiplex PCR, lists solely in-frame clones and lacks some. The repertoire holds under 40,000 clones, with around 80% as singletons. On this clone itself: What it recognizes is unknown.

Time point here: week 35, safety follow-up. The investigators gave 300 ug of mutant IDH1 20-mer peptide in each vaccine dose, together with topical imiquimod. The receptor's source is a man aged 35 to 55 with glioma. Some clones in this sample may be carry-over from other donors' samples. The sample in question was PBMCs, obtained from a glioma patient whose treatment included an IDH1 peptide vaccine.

The DNA for the CDR3 is TGTGCCAGCAGCTTTGGGTTAGCAGGATCCTATAATTCACCCCTCCACTTT. The encoded protein is CASSFGLAGSYNSPLHF. The rearrangement links TRBV5-6 to TRBJ1-6; no clear D gene. The germline V gene has CDR1 SGHDT and CDR2 YYEEEE. CDR3 length equals 17 residues. V was trimmed by 2 bases and J by 1 base, leaving 13 bases between them.